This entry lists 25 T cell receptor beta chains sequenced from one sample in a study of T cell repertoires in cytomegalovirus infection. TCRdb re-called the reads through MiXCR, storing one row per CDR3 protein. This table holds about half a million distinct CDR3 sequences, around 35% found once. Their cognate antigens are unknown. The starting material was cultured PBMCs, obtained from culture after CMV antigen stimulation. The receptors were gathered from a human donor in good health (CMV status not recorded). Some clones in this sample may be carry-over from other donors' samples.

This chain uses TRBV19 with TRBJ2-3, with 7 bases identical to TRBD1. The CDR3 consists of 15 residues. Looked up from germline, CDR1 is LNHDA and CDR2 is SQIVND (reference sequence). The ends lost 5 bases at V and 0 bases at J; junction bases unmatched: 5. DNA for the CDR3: TGTGCCAGTAGTGAGCAGGGGGTTAGCACAGATACGCAGTATTTT. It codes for CASSEQGVSTDTQYF.

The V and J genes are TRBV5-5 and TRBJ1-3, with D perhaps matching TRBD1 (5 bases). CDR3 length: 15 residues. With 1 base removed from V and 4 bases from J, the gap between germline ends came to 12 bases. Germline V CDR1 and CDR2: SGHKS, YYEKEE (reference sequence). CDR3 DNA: TGTGCCAGCAGCTTGATGGGGCAGGTGGGAAACACCATATATTTT. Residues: CASSLMGQVGNTIYF.

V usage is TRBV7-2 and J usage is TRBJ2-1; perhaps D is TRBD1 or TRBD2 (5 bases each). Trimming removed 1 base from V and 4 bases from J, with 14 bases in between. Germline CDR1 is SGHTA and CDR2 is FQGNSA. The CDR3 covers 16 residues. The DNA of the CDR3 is TGTGCCAGCAGCTTAGGGGGGTCTACGGGTTACAATGAGCAGTTCTTC. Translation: CASSLGGSTGYNEQFF.

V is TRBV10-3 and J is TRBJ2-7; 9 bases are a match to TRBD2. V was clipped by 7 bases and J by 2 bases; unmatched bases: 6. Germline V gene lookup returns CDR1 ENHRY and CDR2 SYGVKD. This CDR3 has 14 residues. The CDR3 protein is CAITPTSGPYEQYF. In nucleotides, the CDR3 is TGTGCCATCACTCCGACTAGCGGACCCTACGAGCAGTACTTC.

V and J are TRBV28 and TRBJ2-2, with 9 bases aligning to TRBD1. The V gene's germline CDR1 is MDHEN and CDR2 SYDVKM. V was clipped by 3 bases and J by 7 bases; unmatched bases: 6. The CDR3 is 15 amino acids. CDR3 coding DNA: TGTGCCAGCAGTTTTTGGGACAGGGCTGACGGGGAGCTGTTTTTT. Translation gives CASSFWDRADGELFF.

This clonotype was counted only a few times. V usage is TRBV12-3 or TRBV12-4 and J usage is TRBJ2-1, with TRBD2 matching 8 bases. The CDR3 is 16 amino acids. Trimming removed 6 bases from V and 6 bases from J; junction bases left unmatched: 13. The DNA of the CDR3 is TGTGCCAGCAGGGGGGGTCAGCGGGAGAGTGCCAATGAGCAGTTCTTC. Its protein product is CASRGGQRESANEQFF.

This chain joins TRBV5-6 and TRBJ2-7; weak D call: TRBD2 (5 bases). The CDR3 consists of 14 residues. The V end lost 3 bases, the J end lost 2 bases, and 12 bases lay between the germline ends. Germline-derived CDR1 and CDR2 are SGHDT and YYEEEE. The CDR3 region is CASSSVPGTYEQYV. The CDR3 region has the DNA TGTGCCAGCAGCTCGGTCCCCGGGACCTACGAGCAGTACGTC.

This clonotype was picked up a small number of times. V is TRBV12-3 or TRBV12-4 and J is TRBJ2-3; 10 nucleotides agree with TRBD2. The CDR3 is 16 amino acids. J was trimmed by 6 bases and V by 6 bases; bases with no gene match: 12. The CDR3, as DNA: TGTGCCAGCAGCTCCGTTCCTAGCGGGAGTGCGGATACGCAGTATTTT. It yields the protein CASSSVPSGSADTQYF.

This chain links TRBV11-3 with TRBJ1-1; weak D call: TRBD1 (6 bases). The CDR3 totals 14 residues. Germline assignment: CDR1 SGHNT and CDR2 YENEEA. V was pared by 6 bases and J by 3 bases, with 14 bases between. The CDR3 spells CASSSRGYDTEAFF. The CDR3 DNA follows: TGTGCCAGCAGTTCCAGGGGTTATGACACTGAAGCTTTCTTT.

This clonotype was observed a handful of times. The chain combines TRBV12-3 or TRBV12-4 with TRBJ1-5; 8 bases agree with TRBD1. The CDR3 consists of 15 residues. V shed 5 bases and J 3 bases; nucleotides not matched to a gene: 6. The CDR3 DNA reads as TGTGCCAGCAGTCGTCCGGGACAGGCCAATCAGCCCCAGCATTTT. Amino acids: CASSRPGQANQPQHF.

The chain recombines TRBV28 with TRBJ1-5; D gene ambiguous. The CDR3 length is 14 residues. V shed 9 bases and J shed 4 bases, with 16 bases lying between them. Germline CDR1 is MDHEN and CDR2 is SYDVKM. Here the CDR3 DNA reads TGTGCCAGTTCCGGGTACGACGGGAATCAGCCCCAGCATTTT. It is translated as CASSGYDGNQPQHF.

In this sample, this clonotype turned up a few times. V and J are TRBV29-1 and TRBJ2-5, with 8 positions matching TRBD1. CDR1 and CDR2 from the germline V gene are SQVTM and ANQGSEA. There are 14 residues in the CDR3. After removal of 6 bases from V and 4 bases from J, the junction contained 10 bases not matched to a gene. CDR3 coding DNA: TGCAGCGTCGGAGGACAGGGAATTGGAGAGACCCAGTACTTC. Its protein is CSVGGQGIGETQYF.

CDR3 bases: TGTGCCAGCAGTTCCCCTCGCAGAGGGGGACTAGCGGGAGTGGAAAATGAGCAGTTCTTC. Translating it yields CASSSPRRGGLAGVENEQFF. The V and J genes are TRBV28 and TRBJ2-1; TRBD2 agrees at 14 bases. Germline V gene sequence: CDR1 MDHEN, CDR2 SYDVKM. This CDR3 is built from 20 residues. V trimming: 4 bases; J trimming: 7 bases; junction bases outside the gene matches: 18.

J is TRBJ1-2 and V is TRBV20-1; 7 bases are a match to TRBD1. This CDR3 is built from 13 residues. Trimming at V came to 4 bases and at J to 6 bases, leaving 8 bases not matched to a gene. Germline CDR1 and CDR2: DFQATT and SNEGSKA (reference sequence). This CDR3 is CSATSPGTDGYTF. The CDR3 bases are TGCAGTGCTACCTCACCCGGGACAGATGGCTACACCTTC.

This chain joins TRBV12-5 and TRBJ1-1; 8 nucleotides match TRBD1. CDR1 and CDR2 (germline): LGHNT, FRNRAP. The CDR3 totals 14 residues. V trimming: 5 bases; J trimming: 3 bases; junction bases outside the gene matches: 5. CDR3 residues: CASGKTGGDTEAFF. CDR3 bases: TGTGCTAGTGGTAAAACAGGGGGTGACACTGAAGCTTTCTTT.

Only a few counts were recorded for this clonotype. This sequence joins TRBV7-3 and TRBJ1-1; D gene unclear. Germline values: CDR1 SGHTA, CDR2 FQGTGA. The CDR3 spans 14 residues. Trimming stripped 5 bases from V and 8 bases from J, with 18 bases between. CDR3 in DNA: TGTGCCAGCAGCACCGGGAGCGCGGGGTCGGAAGCTTTCTTT. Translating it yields CASSTGSAGSEAFF.

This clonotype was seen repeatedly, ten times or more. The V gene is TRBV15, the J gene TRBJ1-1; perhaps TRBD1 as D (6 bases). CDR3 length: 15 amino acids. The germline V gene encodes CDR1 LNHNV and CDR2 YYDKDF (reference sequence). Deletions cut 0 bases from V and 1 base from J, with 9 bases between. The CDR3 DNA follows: TGTGCCACCAGCAGAGATCCGGGGGCGAACACTGAAGCTTTCTTT. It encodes CATSRDPGANTEAFF.

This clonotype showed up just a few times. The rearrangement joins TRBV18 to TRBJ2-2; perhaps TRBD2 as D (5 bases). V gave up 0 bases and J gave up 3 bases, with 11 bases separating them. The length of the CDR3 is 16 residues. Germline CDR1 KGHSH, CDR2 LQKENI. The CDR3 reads CASSPPNSGDTGELFF. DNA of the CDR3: TGTGCCAGCTCACCACCCAATTCCGGGGACACCGGGGAGCTGTTTTTT.

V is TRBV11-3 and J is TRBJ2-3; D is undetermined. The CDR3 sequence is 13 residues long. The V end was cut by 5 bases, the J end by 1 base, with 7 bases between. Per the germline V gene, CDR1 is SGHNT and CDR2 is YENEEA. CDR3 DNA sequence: TGTGCCAGCAGCGGGATGGGCACAGATACGCAGTATTTT. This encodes CASSGMGTDTQYF.

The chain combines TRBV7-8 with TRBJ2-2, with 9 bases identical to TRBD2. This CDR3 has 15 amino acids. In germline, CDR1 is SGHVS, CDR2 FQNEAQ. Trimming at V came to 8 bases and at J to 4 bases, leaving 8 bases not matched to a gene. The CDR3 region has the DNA TGTGCCAGCTCTCGACTAGCGGAGATCACCGGGGAGCTGTTTTTT. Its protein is CASSRLAEITGELFF.

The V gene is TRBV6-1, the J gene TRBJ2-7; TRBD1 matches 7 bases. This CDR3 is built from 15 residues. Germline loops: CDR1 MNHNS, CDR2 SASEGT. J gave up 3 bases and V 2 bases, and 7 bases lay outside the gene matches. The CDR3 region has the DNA TGTGCCAGCAGTGAACGTTGGGACAGCAACTACGAGCAGTACTTC. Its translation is CASSERWDSNYEQYF.

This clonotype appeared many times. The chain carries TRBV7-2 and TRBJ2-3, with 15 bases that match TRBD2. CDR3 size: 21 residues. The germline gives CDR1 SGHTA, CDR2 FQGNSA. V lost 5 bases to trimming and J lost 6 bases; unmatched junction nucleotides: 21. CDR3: CASSPLTPGTSGRHLMDTQYF. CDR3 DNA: TGTGCCAGCAGCCCCTTGACCCCCGGGACTAGCGGGAGGCACTTGATGGATACGCAGTATTTT.

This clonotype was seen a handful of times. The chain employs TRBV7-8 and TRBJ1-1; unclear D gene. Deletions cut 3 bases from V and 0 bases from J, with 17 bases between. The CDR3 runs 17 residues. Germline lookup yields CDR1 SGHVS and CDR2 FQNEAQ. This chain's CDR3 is CASSFIPMAGMNTEAFF. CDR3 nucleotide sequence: TGTGCCAGCAGCTTCATCCCTATGGCAGGAATGAACACTGAAGCTTTCTTT.

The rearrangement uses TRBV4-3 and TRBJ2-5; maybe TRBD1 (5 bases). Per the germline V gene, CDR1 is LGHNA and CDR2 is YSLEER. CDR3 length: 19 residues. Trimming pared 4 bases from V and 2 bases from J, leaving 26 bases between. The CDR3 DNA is TGCGCCAGCAGCCCGTATTGGACACCAAAGGCGAGGCCTCAAGAGACCCAGTACTTC. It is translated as CASSPYWTPKARPQETQYF.

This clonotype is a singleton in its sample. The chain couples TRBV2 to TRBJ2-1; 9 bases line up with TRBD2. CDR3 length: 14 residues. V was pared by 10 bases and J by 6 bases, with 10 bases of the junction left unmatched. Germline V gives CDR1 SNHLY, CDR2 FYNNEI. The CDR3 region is CATQPGLASNEQFF. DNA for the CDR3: TGTGCCACTCAGCCGGGACTAGCTAGCAATGAGCAGTTCTTC.